This T cell receptor (beta chain) stems from a study of vaccination and CD4 T cells after COVID-19. Looking at the study overall: Diagnosis preceded the drawing of post-COVID samples by a median around 95 days (range 35 to 161).

Details on this clonotype: Its antigen is undetermined.

Overall study results and limits: Convalescent patients were relatively few, and early post-infection timepoints were missing.

Sequenced with the Oncomine TCR Beta short-read assay was DNA taken from cultured CD4+ T cells. TCRdb independently ran MiXCR on the PCR reads; one entry per CDR3 protein. The data contain 4,500 to 5,500 distinct CDR3 sequences, 30% to 50% of them singletons. Treatment noted: roughly 11-day PBMC culture with coronavirus spike peptide pools or control peptides (ViraFEST assay). Before the COVID-19 pandemic (2011-2018), CD4+ T cells were obtained from the unexposed donor. ViraFEST relied on peptide pools to expand antigen-specific T cells; the TCRs were sequenced afterward. Each well received a few million PBMCs, cultured with 8 to 10 IU/ml IL-2 and approximately 10 ug/ml peptide pools. This CDR3 spans 15 amino acids. CDR1 and CDR2 from the germline V gene are DFQATT and SNEGSKA (reference sequence). The trim removed 5 bases at V and 8 bases at J, leaving 14 bases unmatched.

The J gene is TRBJ1-2, the V gene TRBV20-1, with 10 positions matching TRBD1. The receptor was isolated from a human donor in good health. Material: CD4+ T cells from blood, cultured in vitro. In nucleotides, the CDR3 is TGCAGTGCTGCCTCAGCGACAGGGGGCAACAACGGCTACACCTTC. Translating gives CSAASATGGNNGYTF.